These 7 T cell receptor beta chains were sequenced from one sample in a study of T-cell memory formation after mild COVID-19. TCRdb independently ran MiXCR on the 5' RACE reads; one entry per CDR3 protein. Here the sample spans a few hundred thousand distinct CDR3 sequences, around 27% being singletons. The sequenced sample consisted of PBMCs or a T cell subset sorted from them (not recorded which). These receptors were obtained from an adult woman who had mild COVID-19 (a few samples of this study predate the infection). Cell type and time point are not known.

CDR3 DNA: TGTGCCAGCAGTTTGAGGGGCGGGGCGAACCAAGAGACCCAGTACTTC. Translation gives CASSLRGGANQETQYF. V and J are TRBV12-3 or TRBV12-4 and TRBJ2-5; maybe TRBD2 (6 bases). The CDR3 covers 16 residues. Trimming cost V 3 bases and J 0 bases, with 14 bases left between them.

This sequence joins TRBV6-5 and TRBJ2-2, with 9 bases aligning to TRBD2. CDR3 length: 15 residues. Unmatched junction bases numbered 8, after V lost 5 bases and J lost 7 bases. Germline values: CDR1 MNHEY, CDR2 SVGAGI. The CDR3 region is CASSDSGRWSGELFF. Written as DNA, the CDR3 is TGTGCCAGCAGTGATAGCGGGAGATGGAGCGGGGAGCTGTTTTTT.

This chain connects TRBV7-6 to TRBJ2-6; no definite D call. The CDR3 has 15 amino acids. Germline V gene data show CDR1 as SGHVS and CDR2 as FNYEAQ. The V gene lost 5 bases and the J gene lost 1 base, with 9 bases spanning the gap. The CDR3 protein is CASSEAASGANVLTF. As DNA, the CDR3 is TGTGCCAGCAGCGAGGCGGCGTCTGGGGCCAACGTCCTGACTTTC.

A few counts support this clonotype. V usage is TRBV3-1 and J usage is TRBJ2-1; D is possibly TRBD2 (6 bases). The germline V gene encodes CDR1 LGHDT and CDR2 YNNKEL (reference sequence). Trimming took 0 bases from V and 4 from J, leaving 16 bases between them. There are 17 residues in the CDR3. CDR3 coding DNA: TGTGCCAGCAGCCAAGATGGTCCGGCGGGAAAATACAATGAGCAGTTCTTC. It encodes CASSQDGPAGKYNEQFF.

This clonotype occurred a few times. The gene calls are TRBV6-5 and TRBJ2-1; D not resolved. V gave up 7 bases and J gave up 5 bases, with 12 bases separating them. Per the germline V gene, CDR1 is MNHEY and CDR2 is SVGAGI. The CDR3 runs to 13 residues. CDR3 in amino acids: CASKTQNNNEQFF. The CDR3 region has the DNA TGTGCCAGCAAAACACAGAATAACAATGAGCAGTTCTTC.

The chain has TRBV18 and TRBJ1-5; D is unresolved. Between the trimmed V and J ends, which lost 0 bases and 5 bases, there was a span of 5 bases. The CDR3 has 13 amino acids. Germline loops: CDR1 KGHSH, CDR2 LQKENI. The CDR3 DNA is TGTGCCAGCTCACCACCGGGTTATCAGCCCCAGCATTTT. It codes for CASSPPGYQPQHF.

This chain joins TRBV3-1 and TRBJ1-1; D possibly corresponds to TRBD1 (6 bases). Germline lookup yields CDR1 LGHDT and CDR2 YNNKEL (reference sequence). Trimming cost V 7 bases and J 7 bases, with 10 bases left between them. The CDR3 is 11 amino acids. CDR3 DNA sequence: TGTGCCAGCACCACAGGGAGTGAAGCTTTCTTT. It is translated as CASTTGSEAFF.